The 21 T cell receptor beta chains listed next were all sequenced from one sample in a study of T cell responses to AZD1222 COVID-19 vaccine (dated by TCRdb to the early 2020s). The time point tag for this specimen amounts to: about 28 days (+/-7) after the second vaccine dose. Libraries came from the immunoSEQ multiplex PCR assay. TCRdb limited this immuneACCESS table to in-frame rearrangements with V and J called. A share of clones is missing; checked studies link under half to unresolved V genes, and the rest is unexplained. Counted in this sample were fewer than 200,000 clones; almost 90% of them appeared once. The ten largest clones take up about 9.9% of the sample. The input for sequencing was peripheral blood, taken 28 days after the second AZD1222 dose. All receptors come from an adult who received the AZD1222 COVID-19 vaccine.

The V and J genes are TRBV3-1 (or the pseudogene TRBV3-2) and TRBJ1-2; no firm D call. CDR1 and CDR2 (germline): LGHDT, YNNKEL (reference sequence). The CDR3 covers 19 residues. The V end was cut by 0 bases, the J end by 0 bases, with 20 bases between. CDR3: CASSQDRLAGEYANYGYTF. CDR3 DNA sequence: TGTGCCAGCAGCCAAGATAGGTTGGCAGGAGAGTATGCTAACTATGGCTACACCTTC.

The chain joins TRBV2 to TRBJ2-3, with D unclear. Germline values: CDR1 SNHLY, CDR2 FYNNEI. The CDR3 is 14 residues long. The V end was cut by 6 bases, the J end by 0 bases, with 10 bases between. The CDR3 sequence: CASRLTASTDTQYF. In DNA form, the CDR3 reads TGTGCCAGCAGGTTGACTGCAAGCACAGATACGCAGTATTTT. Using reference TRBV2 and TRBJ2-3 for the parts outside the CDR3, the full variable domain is EPEVTQTPSHQVTQMGQEVILRCVPISNHLYFYWYRQILGQKVEFLVSFYNNEISEKSEIFDDQFSVERPDGSNFTLKIRSTKLEDSAMYFCASRLTASTDTQYFGPGTRLTVL.

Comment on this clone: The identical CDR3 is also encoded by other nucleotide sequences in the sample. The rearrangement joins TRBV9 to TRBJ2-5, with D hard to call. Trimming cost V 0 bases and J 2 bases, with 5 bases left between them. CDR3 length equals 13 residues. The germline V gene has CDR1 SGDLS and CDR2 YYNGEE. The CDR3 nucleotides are TGTGCCAGCAGCGTAGGTCAGCAAGAGACCCAGTACTTC. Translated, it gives CASSVGQQETQYF.

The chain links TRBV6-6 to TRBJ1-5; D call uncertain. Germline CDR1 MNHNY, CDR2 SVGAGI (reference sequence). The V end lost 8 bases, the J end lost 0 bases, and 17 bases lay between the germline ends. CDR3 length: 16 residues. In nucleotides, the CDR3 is TGTGCCAGCGTCGGGCTTTGGGAATCTAGCAATCAGCCCCAGCATTTT. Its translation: CASVGLWESSNQPQHF.

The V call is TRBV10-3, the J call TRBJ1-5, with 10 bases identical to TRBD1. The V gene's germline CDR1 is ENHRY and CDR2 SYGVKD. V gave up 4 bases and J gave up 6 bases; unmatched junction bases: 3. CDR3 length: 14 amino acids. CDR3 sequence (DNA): TGTGCCATCAGTGCCGGACAGGGGGGTCAGCCCCAGCATTTT. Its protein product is CAISAGQGGQPQHF.

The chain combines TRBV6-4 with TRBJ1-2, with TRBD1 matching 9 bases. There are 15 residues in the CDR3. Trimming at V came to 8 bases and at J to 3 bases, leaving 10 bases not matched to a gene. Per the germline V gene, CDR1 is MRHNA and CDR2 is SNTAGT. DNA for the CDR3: TGTGCCAGCCGGGAGGAAGGACAGGGGTACTATGGCTACACCTTC. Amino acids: CASREEGQGYYGYTF.

The CDR3 sequence is CASSSRTTSGGELFF. The CDR3 nucleotides read TGTGCCAGCAGCTCCCGGACAACTAGCGGCGGGGAGCTGTTTTTT. The chain couples TRBV11-2 to TRBJ2-2; TRBD2 agrees at 8 bases. Germline assignment: CDR1 SGHAT and CDR2 FQNNGV. The CDR3 is made up of 15 amino acids. With V trimmed by 4 bases and J by 7 bases, 8 bases remained unmatched.

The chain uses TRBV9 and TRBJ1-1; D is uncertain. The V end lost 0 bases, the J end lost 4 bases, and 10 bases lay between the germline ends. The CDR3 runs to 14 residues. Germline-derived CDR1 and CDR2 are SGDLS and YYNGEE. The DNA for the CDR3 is TGTGCCAGCAGCGTAGAGCCTTCTGTCACTGAAGCTTTCTTT. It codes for CASSVEPSVTEAFF.

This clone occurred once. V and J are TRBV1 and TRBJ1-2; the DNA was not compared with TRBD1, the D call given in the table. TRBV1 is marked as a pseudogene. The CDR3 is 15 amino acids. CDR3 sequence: CTTQVRSGTNYGYTF. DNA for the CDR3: TGCACCACCCAAGTGCGTTCCGGGACAAACTATGGCTACACCTTC.

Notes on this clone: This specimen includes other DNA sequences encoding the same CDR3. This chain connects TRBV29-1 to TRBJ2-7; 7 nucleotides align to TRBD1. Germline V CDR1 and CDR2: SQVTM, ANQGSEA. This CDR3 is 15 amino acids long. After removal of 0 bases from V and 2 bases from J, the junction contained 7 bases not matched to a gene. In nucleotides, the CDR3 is TGCAGCGTTGAAGATCCGGCAGGGGGAACCTACGAGCAGTACTTC. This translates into CSVEDPAGGTYEQYF.

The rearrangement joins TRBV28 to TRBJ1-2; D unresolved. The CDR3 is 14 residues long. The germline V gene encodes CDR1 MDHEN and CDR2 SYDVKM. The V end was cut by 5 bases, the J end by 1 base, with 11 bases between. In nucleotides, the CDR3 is TGTGCCAGCAGTAGCCATGGCGGTAACTATGGCTACACCTTC. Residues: CASSSHGGNYGYTF.

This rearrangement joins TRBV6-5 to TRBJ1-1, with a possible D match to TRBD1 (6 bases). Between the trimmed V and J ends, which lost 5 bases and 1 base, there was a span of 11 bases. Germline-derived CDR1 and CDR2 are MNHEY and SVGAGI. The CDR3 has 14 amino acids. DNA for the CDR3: TGTGCCAGCAGTAAGGACAGCCCGAACACTGAAGCTTTCTTT. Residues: CASSKDSPNTEAFF.

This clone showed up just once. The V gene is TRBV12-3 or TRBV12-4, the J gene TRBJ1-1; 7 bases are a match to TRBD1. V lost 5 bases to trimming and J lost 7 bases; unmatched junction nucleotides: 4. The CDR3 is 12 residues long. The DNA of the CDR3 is TGTGCCAGCAGTCGCTACAGGGGTGAAGCTTTCTTT. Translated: CASSRYRGEAFF.

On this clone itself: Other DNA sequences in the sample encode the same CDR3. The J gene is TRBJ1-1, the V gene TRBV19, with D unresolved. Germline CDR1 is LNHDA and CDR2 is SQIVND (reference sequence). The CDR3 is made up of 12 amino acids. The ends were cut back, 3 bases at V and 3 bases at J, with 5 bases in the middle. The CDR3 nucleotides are TGTGCCAGTAGTATCCGGGACACTGAAGCTTTCTTT. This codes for CASSIRDTEAFF.

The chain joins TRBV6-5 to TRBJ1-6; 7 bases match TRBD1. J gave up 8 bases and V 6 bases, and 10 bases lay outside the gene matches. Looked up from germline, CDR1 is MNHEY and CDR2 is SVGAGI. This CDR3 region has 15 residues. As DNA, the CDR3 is TGTGCCAGCAGGGCGGACAGGTCTTATCATTCACCCCTCCACTTT. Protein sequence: CASRADRSYHSPLHF.

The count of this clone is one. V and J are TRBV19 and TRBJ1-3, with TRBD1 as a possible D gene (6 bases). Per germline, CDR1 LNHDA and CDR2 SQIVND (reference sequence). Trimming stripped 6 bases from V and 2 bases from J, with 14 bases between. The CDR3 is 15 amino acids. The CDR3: CASSFTTGTGNTIYF. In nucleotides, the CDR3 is TGTGCCAGTAGCTTCACCACAGGGACTGGAAACACCATATATTTT.

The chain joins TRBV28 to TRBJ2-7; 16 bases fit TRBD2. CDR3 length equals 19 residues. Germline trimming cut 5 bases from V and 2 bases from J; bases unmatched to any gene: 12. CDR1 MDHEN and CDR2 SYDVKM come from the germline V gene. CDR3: CASSKAGTSGGAGPYEQYF. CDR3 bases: TGTGCCAGCAGTAAGGCCGGGACTAGCGGGGGGGCCGGGCCCTACGAGCAGTACTTC.

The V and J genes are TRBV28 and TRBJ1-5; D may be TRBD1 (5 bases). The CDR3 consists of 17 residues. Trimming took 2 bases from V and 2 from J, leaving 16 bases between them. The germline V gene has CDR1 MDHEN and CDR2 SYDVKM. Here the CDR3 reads CASSLQGGNPGNQPQHF. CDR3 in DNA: TGTGCCAGCAGTTTACAGGGCGGGAACCCCGGCAATCAGCCCCAGCATTTT. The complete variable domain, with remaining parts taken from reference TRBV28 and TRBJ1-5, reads DVKVTQSSRYLVKRTGEKVFLECVQDMDHENMFWYRQDPGLGLRLIYFSYDVKMKEKGDIPEGYSVSREKKERFSLILESASTNQTSMYLCASSLQGGNPGNQPQHFGDGTRLSIL.

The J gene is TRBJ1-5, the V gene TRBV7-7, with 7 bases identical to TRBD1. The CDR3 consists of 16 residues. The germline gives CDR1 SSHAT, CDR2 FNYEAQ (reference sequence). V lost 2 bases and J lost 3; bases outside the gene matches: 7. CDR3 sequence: CASSLPPTGINQPQHF. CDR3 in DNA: TGTGCCAGCAGCTTACCCCCGACAGGGATCAATCAGCCCCAGCATTTT.

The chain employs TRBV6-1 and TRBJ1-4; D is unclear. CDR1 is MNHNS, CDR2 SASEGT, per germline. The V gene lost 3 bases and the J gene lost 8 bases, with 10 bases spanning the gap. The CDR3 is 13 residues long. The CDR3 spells CASSDGPLEKLFF. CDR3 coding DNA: TGTGCCAGCAGTGACGGGCCCCTGGAAAAACTGTTTTTT.

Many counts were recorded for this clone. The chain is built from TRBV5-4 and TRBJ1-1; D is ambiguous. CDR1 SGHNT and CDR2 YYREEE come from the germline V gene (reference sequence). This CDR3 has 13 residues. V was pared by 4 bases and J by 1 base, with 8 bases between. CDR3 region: CASSLTQNTEAFF. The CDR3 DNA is TGTGCCAGCAGCCTGACTCAGAACACTGAAGCTTTCTTT.